Listed below are T cell receptor beta chains from one sample, sequenced in a study of cytomegalovirus exposure and HLA in healthy donors. Some clones are missing from TCRdb's copy, which holds only in-frame ones; the method was immunoSEQ multiplex PCR. The repertoire holds about 200,000 clones, with roughly 70% as singletons. The sample comprised PBMCs. The origin of the receptors is a man in his forties or fifties in good health and CMV-seropositive. Each CDR3 is given without its conserved first and last residue.

ASSQPGTGRGQY | TRBV4-1
ASSVGANIPGTEAF | TRBV9
ASSQFGTAKTNTGELF | TRBV4-1
ASSRIDAGTGELF | TRBV18
ASSEVASGGFGYEQY | TRBV2
TSSYQIPRDRRNTEAF | TRBV1
ASSLEGTGGRGYT | TRBV5-6
ASSRLAGGNTGELF | TRBV19
ASSPPGRAEQY | TRBV5-6
ASSWTGDNQPQH | TRBV18
ASSTGTVGNEKLF | TRBV11-2
ASSAQGDNSNEKLF | TRBV9
ASSLRPPGMTEAF | TRBV7-2
ASSLSQVLPGDTQY | TRBV27
ASSLERGTEAF | TRBV6-4
ASSFEDQPQH | TRBV7-9
ASSQSISNQPQH | TRBV4-1
ASIVDRGNNEQF | TRBV10-2
ASSPGVAGGLYEQY | TRBV11-2
SSSYRDRGKGYT | TRBV7-9
SVERGYGTGGLNAYTDTQY | TRBV29-1
ASSLVQGLAGVDTQY | TRBV5-6
ASGPPNSNQPQH | TRBV28
ASSVRDNLSGNTIY | TRBV6-1
ASSWAGTGPTGELF | TRBV13
ASGTGLEAF | TRBV7-9
ASSTDRDTEAF | TRBV19
ASSYSGGSGNTIY | TRBV6-5
SDDGANYGYT | TRBV29-1
ASSPQATEIGHEQY | TRBV18
ASSSSSGQETQY | TRBV5-1
ASSLRLRAGTEAF | TRBV5-6
ASSPGQRTSTDTQY | TRBV5-4
ASSLGQGGTEPGYT | TRBV13
ASSQGASGNTIY | TRBV4-3
ASSQLLGTGSGGELF | TRBV4-1
SSSPRTKRGYNEQF | TRBV7-9
ASSFHRGLGTDTQY | TRBV5-1
ASSIPGTGATGELF | TRBV19
SVADGTGNQPQH | TRBV29-1
ASSCQGTDTQY | TRBV5-4
ASSLAGGAKNIQY | TRBV2
ASSLLGLRGWSSYEQY | TRBV7-2
ASSPYQSLAEAF | TRBV18
ASSGDTLSTGELF | TRBV2
ASSPSGNQETQY | TRBV7-7
ASSLRTGGGTGELF | TRBV11-3
ASSYSNPGGGYGYT | TRBV6-5
ASSLGGGPSYEQY | TRBV9
ASSTLYQPQH | TRBV19
ASSFTGTPYSNQPQH | TRBV19
ASSLQGEREEKLF | TRBV4-1
ASSQQRGDDTDTQY | TRBV4-3
SSSAYGGTNEKLF | TRBV7-9
ASSPPTGMTTEAF | TRBV7-9
ASSLGVAGTGELF | TRBV7-2
ASSPLAGFLGEQF | TRBV2
ASSFAVNTEAF | TRBV7-9